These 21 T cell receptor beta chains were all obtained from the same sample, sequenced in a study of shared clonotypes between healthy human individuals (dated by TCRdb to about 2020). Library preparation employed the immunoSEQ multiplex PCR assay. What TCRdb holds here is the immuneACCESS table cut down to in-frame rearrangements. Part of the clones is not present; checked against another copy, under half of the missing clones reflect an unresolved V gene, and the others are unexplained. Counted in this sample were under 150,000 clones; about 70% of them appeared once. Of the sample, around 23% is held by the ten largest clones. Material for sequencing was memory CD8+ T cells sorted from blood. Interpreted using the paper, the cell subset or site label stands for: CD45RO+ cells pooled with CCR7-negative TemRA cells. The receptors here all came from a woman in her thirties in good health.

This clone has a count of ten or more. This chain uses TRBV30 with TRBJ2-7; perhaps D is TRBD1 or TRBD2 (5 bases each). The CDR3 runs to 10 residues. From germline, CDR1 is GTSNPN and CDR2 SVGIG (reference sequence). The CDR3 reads CAWGQGPQGV. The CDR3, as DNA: TGTGCCTGGGGGCAGGGACCCCAAGGGGTC.

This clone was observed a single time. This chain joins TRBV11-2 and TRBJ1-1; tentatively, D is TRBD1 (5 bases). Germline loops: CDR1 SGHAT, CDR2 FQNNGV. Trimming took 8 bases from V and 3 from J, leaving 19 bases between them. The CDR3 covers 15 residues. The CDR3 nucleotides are TGTGCCAGCGGCTGGGCAAGGACATTTGACACTGAAGCTTTCTTT. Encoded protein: CASGWARTFDTEAFF. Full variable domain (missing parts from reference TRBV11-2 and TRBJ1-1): EAGVAQSPRYKIIEKRQSVAFWCNPISGHATLYWYQQILGQGPKLLIQFQNNGVVDDSQLPKDRFSAERLKGVDSTLKIQPAKLEDSAVYLCASGWARTFDTEAFFGQGTRLTVV.

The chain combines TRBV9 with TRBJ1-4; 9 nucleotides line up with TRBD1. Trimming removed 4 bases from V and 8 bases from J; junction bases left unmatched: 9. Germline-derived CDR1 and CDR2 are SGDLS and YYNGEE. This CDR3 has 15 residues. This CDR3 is CASSLTGGVWEKLFF. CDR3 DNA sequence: TGTGCCAGCAGCCTGACAGGGGGAGTTTGGGAAAAACTGTTTTTT.

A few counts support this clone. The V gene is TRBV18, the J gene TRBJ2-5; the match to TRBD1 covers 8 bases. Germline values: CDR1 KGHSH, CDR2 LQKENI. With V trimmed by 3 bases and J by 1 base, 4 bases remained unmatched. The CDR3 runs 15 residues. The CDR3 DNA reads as TGTGCCAGCTCACCGCCCACAGGGGGCCAAGAGACCCAGTACTTC. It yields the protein CASSPPTGGQETQYF.

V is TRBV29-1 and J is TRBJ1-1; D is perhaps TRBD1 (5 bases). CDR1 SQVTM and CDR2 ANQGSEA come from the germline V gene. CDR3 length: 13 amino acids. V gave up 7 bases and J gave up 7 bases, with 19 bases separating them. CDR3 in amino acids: CSGIPKGRGEAFF. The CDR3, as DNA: TGCAGCGGAATACCGAAGGGGCGGGGTGAAGCTTTCTTT.

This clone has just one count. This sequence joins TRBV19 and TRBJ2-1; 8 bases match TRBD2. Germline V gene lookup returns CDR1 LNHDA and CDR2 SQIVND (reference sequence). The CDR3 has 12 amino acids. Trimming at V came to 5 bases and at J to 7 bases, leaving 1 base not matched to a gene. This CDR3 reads CASSERENEQFF. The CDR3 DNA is TGTGCCAGTAGTGAGCGGGAGAATGAGCAGTTCTTC. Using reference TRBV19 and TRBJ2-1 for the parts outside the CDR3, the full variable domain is DGGITQSPKYLFRKEGQNVTLSCEQNLNHDAMYWYRQDPGQGLRLIYYSQIVNDFQKGDIAEGYSVSREKKESFPLTVTSAQKNPTAFYLCASSERENEQFFGPGTRLTVL.

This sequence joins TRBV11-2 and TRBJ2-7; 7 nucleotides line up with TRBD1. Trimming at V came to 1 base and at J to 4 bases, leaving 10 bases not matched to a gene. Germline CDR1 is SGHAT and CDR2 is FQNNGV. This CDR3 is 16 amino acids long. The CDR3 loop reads CASSLAGQVLSYEQYF. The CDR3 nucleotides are TGTGCCAGCAGCTTAGCCGGACAGGTCCTATCGTACGAGCAGTACTTC.

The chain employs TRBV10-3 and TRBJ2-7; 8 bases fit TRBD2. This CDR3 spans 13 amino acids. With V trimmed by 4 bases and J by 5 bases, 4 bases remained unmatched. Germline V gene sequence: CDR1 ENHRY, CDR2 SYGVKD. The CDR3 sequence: CAISGIGGDEQYF. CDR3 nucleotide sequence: TGTGCCATCAGTGGTATCGGGGGGGACGAGCAGTACTTC.

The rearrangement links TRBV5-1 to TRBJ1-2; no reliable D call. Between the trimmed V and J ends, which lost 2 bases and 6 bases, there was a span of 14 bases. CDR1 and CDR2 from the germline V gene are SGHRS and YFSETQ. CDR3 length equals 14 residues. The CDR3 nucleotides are TGCGCCAGCAGCTTCGACCCGCTAGGCAATGGCTACACCTTC. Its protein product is CASSFDPLGNGYTF.

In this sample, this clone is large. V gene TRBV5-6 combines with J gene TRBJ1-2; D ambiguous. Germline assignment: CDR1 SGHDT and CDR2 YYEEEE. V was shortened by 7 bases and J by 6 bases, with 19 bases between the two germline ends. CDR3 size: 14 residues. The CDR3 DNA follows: TGTGCCAGCTCTCGGGGTTCGGGAGTGGATGGCTACACCTTC. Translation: CASSRGSGVDGYTF.

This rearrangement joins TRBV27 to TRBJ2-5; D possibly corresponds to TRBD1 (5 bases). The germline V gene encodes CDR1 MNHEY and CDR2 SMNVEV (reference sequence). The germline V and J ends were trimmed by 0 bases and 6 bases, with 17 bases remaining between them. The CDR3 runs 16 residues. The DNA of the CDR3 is TGTGCCAGCAGTTTATCCAACTCAGGGTTGACGAAGACCCAGTACTTC. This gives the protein CASSLSNSGLTKTQYF.

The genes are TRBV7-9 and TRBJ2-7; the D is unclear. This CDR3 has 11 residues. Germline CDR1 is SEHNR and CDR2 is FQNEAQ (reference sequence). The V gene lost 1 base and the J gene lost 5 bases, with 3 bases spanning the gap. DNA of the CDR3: TGTGCCAGCAGCTTAGTCCACGAGCAGTACTTC. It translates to CASSLVHEQYF.

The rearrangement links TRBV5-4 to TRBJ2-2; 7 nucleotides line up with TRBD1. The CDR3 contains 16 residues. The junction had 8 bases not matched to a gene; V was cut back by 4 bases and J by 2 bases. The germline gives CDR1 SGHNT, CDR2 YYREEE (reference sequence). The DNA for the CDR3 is TGTGCCAGCAGCGCTCGGACAGGCCGCAACACCGGGGAGCTGTTTTTT. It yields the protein CASSARTGRNTGELFF.

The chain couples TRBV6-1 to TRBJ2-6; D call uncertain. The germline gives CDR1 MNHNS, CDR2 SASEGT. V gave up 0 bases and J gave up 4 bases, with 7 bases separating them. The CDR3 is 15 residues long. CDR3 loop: CASSEARSGANVLTF. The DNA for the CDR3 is TGTGCCAGCAGTGAAGCTCGGTCCGGGGCCAACGTCCTGACTTTC.

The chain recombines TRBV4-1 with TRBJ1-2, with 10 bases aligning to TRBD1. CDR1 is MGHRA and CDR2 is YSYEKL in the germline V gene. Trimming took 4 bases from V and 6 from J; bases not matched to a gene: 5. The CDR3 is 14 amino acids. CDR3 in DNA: TGCGCCAGCAGCCTTGCCGGGACAGGGGATGGCTACACCTTC. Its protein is CASSLAGTGDGYTF.

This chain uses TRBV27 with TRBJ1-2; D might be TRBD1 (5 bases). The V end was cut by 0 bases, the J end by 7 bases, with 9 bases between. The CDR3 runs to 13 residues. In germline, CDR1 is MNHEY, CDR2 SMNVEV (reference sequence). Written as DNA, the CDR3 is TGTGCCAGCAGTTTATCAGGGGCTGCTGGCTACACCTTC. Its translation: CASSLSGAAGYTF.

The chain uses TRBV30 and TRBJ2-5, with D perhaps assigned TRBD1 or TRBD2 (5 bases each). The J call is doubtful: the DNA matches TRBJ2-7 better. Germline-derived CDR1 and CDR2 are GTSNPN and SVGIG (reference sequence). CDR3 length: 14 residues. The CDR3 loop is CAWSVRGALYEQYF. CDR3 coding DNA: TGTGCCTGGAGTGTGCGAGGGGCCTTATACGAGCAGTACTTC.

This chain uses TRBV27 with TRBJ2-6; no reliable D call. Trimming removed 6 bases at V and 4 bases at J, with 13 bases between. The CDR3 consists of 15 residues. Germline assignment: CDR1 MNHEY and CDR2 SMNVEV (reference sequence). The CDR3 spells CASSTYLEGANVLTF. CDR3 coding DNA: TGTGCCAGCAGCACCTATTTGGAGGGGGCCAACGTCCTGACTTTC.

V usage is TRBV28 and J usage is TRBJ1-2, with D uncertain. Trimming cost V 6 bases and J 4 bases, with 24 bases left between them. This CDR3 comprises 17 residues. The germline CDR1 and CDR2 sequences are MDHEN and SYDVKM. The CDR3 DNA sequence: TGTGCCAGCAGGCCCCGAACCCTGGTAGGGATGGGCTATGGCTACACCTTC. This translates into CASRPRTLVGMGYGYTF.

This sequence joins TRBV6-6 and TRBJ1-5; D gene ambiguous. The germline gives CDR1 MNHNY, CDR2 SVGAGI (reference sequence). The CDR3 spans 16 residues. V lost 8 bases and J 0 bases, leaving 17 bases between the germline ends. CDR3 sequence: CASSPSGPYSNQPQHF. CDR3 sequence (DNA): TGTGCCAGCTCCCCATCAGGTCCTTATAGCAATCAGCCCCAGCATTTT.

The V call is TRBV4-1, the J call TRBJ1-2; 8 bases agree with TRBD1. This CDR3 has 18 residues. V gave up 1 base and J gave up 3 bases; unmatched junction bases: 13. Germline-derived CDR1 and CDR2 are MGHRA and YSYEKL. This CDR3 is CASSQGPLDREGYYGYTF. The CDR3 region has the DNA TGCGCCAGCAGCCAAGGGCCCTTGGACAGGGAGGGGTACTATGGCTACACCTTC.